The clone carrying this T cell receptor (beta chain) was seen a handful of times. As yet, its antigen is unknown. This specimen comes from a study of cytomegalovirus exposure and HLA in healthy donors. With 60 Vbeta and 13 Jbeta primers, the PCR was carried out. The table came from immunoSEQ multiplex PCR; TCRdb's copy has only in-frame clones and leaves some out. The table lists 150,000 or so clones, more than 65% of them singletons. The CDR3 is 17 residues long. The ends lost 3 bases at V and 5 bases at J; junction bases unmatched: 5. The V gene's germline CDR1 is MRHNA and CDR2 SNTAGT. Findings of the study overall: The authors confirmed in vitro that a few CMV-associated chains were specific for CMV antigens. Analyses of presence/absence relied on an assumption of roughly uniform sequencing depth across donors. The productive fraction for most TCR beta V segments was about 90% or about 30% in an earlier analysis.

Sequenced sample: PBMCs. The V gene is TRBV6-4, the J gene TRBJ2-2, with 14 bases aligning to TRBD2. The TCR originated in a man aged 18 to 35 in good health and CMV-seropositive. DNA for the CDR3: TGTGCCAGCAGTGAGACTAGCGGGGGGGCCGGAACCGGGGAGCTGTTTTTT. Translation: CASSETSGGAGTGELFF.